Following are 27 T cell receptor beta chains from one sample sequenced in a study of blood T cells in healthy people across ages. A second PCR of about 7 to 12 cycles used a sample-barcoded 5' primer and a J-beta primer mix. TCRdb passed the 5' RACE reads through MiXCR, listing each CDR3 protein once. The data contain fewer than 2,000,000 distinct CDR3 sequences, 35% to 50% of them singletons. The sample comprised blood. Every receptor here comes from a human donor in good health.

This clonotype has a handful of counts. The chain joins TRBV5-1 to TRBJ2-3; weak D call: TRBD2 (6 bases). The length of the CDR3 is 17 residues. V was clipped by 4 bases and J by 0 bases, with 18 bases between them. Looked up from germline, CDR1 is SGHRS and CDR2 is YFSETQ. Here the CDR3 reads CASSRRTAGPSTDTQYF. In DNA form, the CDR3 reads TGCGCCAGCAGCCGCCGCACGGCGGGGCCTAGCACAGATACGCAGTATTTT.

This clonotype has at least ten counts. The junction departs from germline at one end; a sequencing error may be responsible. V and J are TRBV5-1 and TRBJ2-7; TRBD1 matches 8 bases. This CDR3 has 14 amino acids. Per the germline V gene, CDR1 is SGHRS and CDR2 is YFSETQ. The DNA of the CDR3 is TGTGCCAGCAGCTTAGAAGGACAGGGCTACGAGCAGTACTTC. Protein sequence: CASSLEGQGYEQYF.

A few counts support this clonotype. Mismatch with germline at one junction end may stem from a read error. The rearrangement links TRBV25-1 to TRBJ2-1; D gene uncertain. The length of the CDR3 is 16 residues. CDR1 is MGHDK and CDR2 is SYGVNS in the germline V gene. The CDR3 coding sequence is TGTGCCAGTAGTGATCCCATCGGCCTCTCCTACAATGAGCAGTTCTTC. Residues: CASSDPIGLSYNEQFF.

The V and J genes are TRBV4-3 and TRBJ1-2, with 7 bases aligning to TRBD1. Germline loops: CDR1 LGHNA, CDR2 YSLEER. V trimming: 0 bases; J trimming: 8 bases; junction bases outside the gene matches: 9. This CDR3 comprises 15 residues. CDR3 coding DNA: TGCGCCAGCAGCCAAGAGACAGGGTCCAGCGCGGGCTACACCTTC. Residues: CASSQETGSSAGYTF.

The chain couples TRBV27 to TRBJ1-5; unclear D gene. CDR1 is MNHEY and CDR2 is SMNVEV in the germline V gene (reference sequence). The CDR3 consists of 14 residues. With 0 bases removed from V and 6 bases from J, the gap between germline ends came to 9 bases. The chain's CDR3 is CASSLSTSFQPQHF. Written as DNA, the CDR3 is TGTGCCAGCAGTTTATCGACCTCATTTCAGCCCCAGCATTTT.

The DNA for the CDR3 is TGCAGTGTCAGGAGGGGGGCCCCGACTTCACCCCTCCACTTT. Protein: CSVRRGAPTSPLHF. This sequence joins TRBV20-1 and TRBJ1-6; maybe TRBD1 (6 bases). Trimming left V 7 bases short and J 9 bases short, with 19 bases between. The length of the CDR3 is 14 residues. Germline values: CDR1 DFQATT, CDR2 SNEGSKA (reference sequence).

In its sample, this clonotype was seen a few times. The junction differs from germline at one of its ends, possibly a read error. The chain is built from TRBV20-1 and TRBJ1-4; TRBD1 is a possible D gene (6 bases). This CDR3 is 16 amino acids long. CDR1 is DFQATT, CDR2 SNEGSKA, per germline (reference sequence). CDR3 protein: CSARDATGGHNEKLFF. DNA of the CDR3: TGCAGTGCTAGAGACGCGACGGGGGGCCATAATGAGAAACTGTTTTTT.

This clonotype was counted a few times. This chain connects TRBV5-1 to TRBJ2-6, with D possibly being TRBD1 (5 bases). The V gene lost 2 bases and the J gene lost 7 bases, with 16 bases spanning the gap. The germline CDR1 and CDR2 sequences are SGHRS and YFSETQ. The CDR3 sequence is 16 residues long. Here the CDR3 DNA reads TGCGCCAGCAGCTTCGCAGGGCCTCTGGGCGCCAACGTCCTGACTTTC. Translating it yields CASSFAGPLGANVLTF.

This clonotype was recorded many times. This may be a read error, as it is one base from a much larger clone. The chain joins TRBV27 to TRBJ2-7; 7 nucleotides line up with TRBD2. J lost 5 bases, V lost 4 bases, and 2 bases had no gene match. The CDR3 spans 12 residues. Germline V CDR1 and CDR2: MNHEY, SMNVEV (reference sequence). The chain's CDR3 is CASSWGGDEQYF. The CDR3 nucleotides read TGTGCCAGCAGTTGGGGAGGGGACGAGCAGTACTTC.

As to this clonotype: Possible read error: a much larger clone is one base away. The V and J genes are TRBV29-1 and TRBJ2-5; no definite D call. V lost 6 bases, J lost 11 bases, and 28 bases lay in between. CDR3 length: 15 residues. Germline V lookup: CDR1 SQVTM, CDR2 ANQGSEA. CDR3 nucleotides: TGCAGCGTCCCTCGGGCCACCCTAACCCTCAATGAGCAGTACTTC. Its protein is CSVPRATLTLNEQYF. The variable domain in full, completed from reference TRBV29-1 and TRBJ2-5, reads SAVISQKPSRDICQRGTSLTIQCQVDSQVTMMFWYRQQPGQSLTLIATANQGSEATYESGFVIDKFPISRPNLTFSTLTVSNMSPEDSSIYLCSVPRATLTLNEQYFGPGTRLLVL.

This clonotype was counted between two and nine times. This chain's CDR3 is CSARGPLGVDGQYF. The CDR3 nucleotides read TGCAGTGCTAGAGGTCCCCTGGGAGTGGACGGGCAGTACTTC. The V gene is TRBV20-1, the J gene TRBJ2-4; TRBD2 is a possible D gene (5 bases). The CDR3 runs to 14 residues. V gave up 1 base and J gave up 13 bases, with 20 bases separating them. From germline, CDR1 is DFQATT and CDR2 SNEGSKA (reference sequence).

V usage is TRBV6-2 or TRBV6-3 and J usage is TRBJ2-6; D call uncertain. Germline assignment: CDR1 MNHEY and CDR2 SVGEGT. V was trimmed by 6 bases and J by 0 bases, leaving 9 bases between them. The CDR3 extends over 15 amino acids. The CDR3 DNA reads as TGTGCCAGCAGCCGACGGGTCTCTGGGGCCAACGTCCTGACTTTC. The encoded protein is CASSRRVSGANVLTF.

In this sample, this clonotype turned up a few times. The chain employs TRBV20-1 and TRBJ2-5; weak D call: TRBD1 (5 bases). The ends were cut back, 6 bases at V and 6 bases at J, with 11 bases in the middle. This CDR3 has 11 amino acids. Germline loops: CDR1 DFQATT, CDR2 SNEGSKA (reference sequence). The CDR3 sequence is CSASQGQTQYF. CDR3 nucleotides: TGCAGTGCGTCGCAGGGTCAGACCCAGTACTTC.

This clonotype was found a few times. This sequence joins TRBV11-2 and TRBJ2-4, with D unresolved. Per germline, CDR1 SGHAT and CDR2 FQNNGV. Deletions cut 5 bases from V and 2 bases from J, with 13 bases between. The CDR3 consists of 15 residues. CDR3 in DNA: TGTGCCAGCAGCCGACGTGAACGGACCAAAAACATTCAGTACTTC. It specifies CASSRRERTKNIQYF.

This clonotype was recorded a few times. The V call is TRBV11-2, the J call TRBJ2-5; no clear D. Trimming removed 1 base at V and 1 base at J, with 7 bases between. The germline V gene encodes CDR1 SGHAT and CDR2 FQNNGV. The CDR3 has 14 residues. CDR3 bases: TGTGCCAGCAGCTTAGTCATGATCCAAGAGACCCAGTACTTC. The encoded protein is CASSLVMIQETQYF.

This sequence joins TRBV27 and TRBJ1-1, with D possibly matching TRBD1 (5 bases). Trimming stripped 6 bases from V and 0 bases from J, with 17 bases between. Germline CDR1 reads MNHEY; CDR2 reads SMNVEV (reference sequence). CDR3 length equals 16 residues. DNA of the CDR3: TGTGCCAGCAGCTCAGGGTGGGGGTTGATGAACACTGAAGCTTTCTTT. Translation: CASSSGWGLMNTEAFF.

This clonotype has a handful of counts. In DNA, the CDR3 is TGCAGTGCTAGAGGACAGGTAACGCCTAATGAGCAGTTCTTC. The encoded protein is CSARGQVTPNEQFF. This chain connects TRBV20-1 to TRBJ2-1; possibly TRBD1 for D (6 bases). Germline V CDR1 and CDR2: DFQATT, SNEGSKA (reference sequence). V dropped 1 base and J dropped 7 bases, with 14 bases sitting between them. There are 14 residues in the CDR3.

This clonotype has just a few counts. The genes are TRBV20-1 and TRBJ2-3; 10 nucleotides align to TRBD2. This CDR3 region has 16 residues. The trim removed 2 bases at V and 4 bases at J, leaving 9 bases unmatched. Germline V gives CDR1 DFQATT, CDR2 SNEGSKA (reference sequence). The CDR3 nucleotides are TGCAGTGCTAGACCCTTATATCTAGCGGGGGCAGATACGCAGTATTTT. Its protein is CSARPLYLAGADTQYF.

The V and J genes are TRBV6-1 and TRBJ1-6, with D hard to call. Germline V gene lookup returns CDR1 MNHNS and CDR2 SASEGT. Trimming shortened V by 4 bases and J by 4 bases, and 17 bases separated the two germline ends. The CDR3 sequence is 17 residues long. The CDR3 nucleotides are TGTGCCAGCAGTGTGAACCCTGGACGGGATTATAATTCACCCCTCCACTTT. Amino acid sequence: CASSVNPGRDYNSPLHF.

The chain links TRBV7-8 to TRBJ2-1; TRBD2 aligns across 7 bases. The trim removed 4 bases at V and 2 bases at J, leaving 5 bases unmatched. Germline CDR1 reads SGHVS; CDR2 reads FQNEAQ. The CDR3 is made up of 15 amino acids. CDR3 residues: CASSSGTIPYNEQFF. The CDR3 bases are TGTGCCAGCAGCTCCGGGACTATTCCCTACAATGAGCAGTTCTTC.

V and J are TRBV20-1 and TRBJ2-7; D perhaps matches TRBD2 (5 bases). Germline CDR1 is DFQATT and CDR2 is SNEGSKA (reference sequence). Trimming took off 3 bases at V and 2 bases at J, with 11 bases between the two ends. The CDR3 consists of 13 residues. The CDR3 DNA sequence: TGCAGTGCTAGGGGCGGGTACACCTACGAGCAGTACTTC. Its translation: CSARGGYTYEQYF.

This chain joins TRBV5-1 and TRBJ2-7; D is possibly TRBD1 or TRBD2 (6 bases each). This CDR3 comprises 14 residues. Trimming removed 0 bases at V and 4 bases at J, with 11 bases between. The germline V gene has CDR1 SGHRS and CDR2 YFSETQ. CDR3 bases: TGCGCCAGCAGCTTGGTGGGGGGCCAGTACGAGCAGTACTTC. It specifies CASSLVGGQYEQYF.

This clonotype has a handful of counts. This sequence joins TRBV4-3 and TRBJ1-2; D not certain. CDR1 and CDR2 (germline): LGHNA, YSLEER. V shed 5 bases and J shed 3 bases, with 10 bases lying between them. The CDR3 is 13 amino acids. CDR3: CASSLGNDYGYTF. CDR3 sequence (DNA): TGCGCCAGCAGCTTAGGGAATGACTATGGCTACACCTTC.

The chain uses TRBV20-1 and TRBJ2-3; a possible D gene is TRBD2 (5 bases). The CDR3 spans 14 residues. V gave up 2 bases and J gave up 6 bases, with 15 bases separating them. CDR1 is DFQATT, CDR2 SNEGSKA, per germline (reference sequence). CDR3 region: CSARPRSVWDTQYF. The CDR3 region has the DNA TGCAGTGCTAGACCCCGTAGCGTCTGGGATACGCAGTATTTT.

This chain uses TRBV6-6 with TRBJ1-2; D remains unclear. V lost 7 bases and J lost 5, with 8 bases in between. CDR3 size: 11 residues. The germline V gene has CDR1 MNHNY and CDR2 SVGAGI (reference sequence). The CDR3 sequence is CASNPGYGYTF. The CDR3 DNA follows: TGTGCCAGCAATCCAGGATATGGCTACACCTTC.

This rearrangement joins TRBV7-6 to TRBJ2-1, with TRBD2 as a possible D gene (6 bases). Trimming took off 4 bases at V and 9 bases at J, with 16 bases between the two ends. Germline V gene data show CDR1 as SGHVS and CDR2 as FNYEAQ. This CDR3 is 14 amino acids long. As DNA, the CDR3 is TGTGCCAGCAGCTCACTTTCGGCCGGGGGTGAGCAGTTCTTC. This codes for CASSSLSAGGEQFF.

The chain links TRBV27 to TRBJ1-3, with TRBD1 as a possible D gene (5 bases). The CDR3 length is 13 residues. V was trimmed by 3 bases and J by 8 bases, leaving 11 bases between them. The germline V gene has CDR1 MNHEY and CDR2 SMNVEV (reference sequence). Written as DNA, the CDR3 is TGTGCCAGCAGTTTCTTGGGGGGAGACACCATATATTTT. Amino acid sequence: CASSFLGGDTIYF.